This T cell receptor (beta chain) was observed in a study of T-cell reconstitution after alpha-beta-depleted transplantation in children (dated by TCRdb to 2016 to 2017). As for the study more broadly: The study quantitatively tracked T-cell immune reconstitution after TCRalphabeta/CD19-depleted allogeneic hematopoietic cell transplantation in children using TCR repertoire profiling.

V is pruned by 0 bases and J by 3 bases, leaving 6 bases of the junction without a gene match. The germline V gene (reference sequence) yields DFQATT for CDR1 and SNEGSKA for CDR2. The CDR3 contains 16 residues, cysteine and phenylalanine counted. Only the CDR3 part of the read is kept: 48 bases, read in frame from the first base. The sample's treatment or condition label, decoded: allogeneic hematopoietic cell transplantation with graft depleted of TCRalphabeta T cells and CD19 B cells. The children who served as transplant recipients had been given grafts of TCRalphabeta/CD19-depleted allogeneic hematopoietic cells. The paper as a whole reports these results and caveats: The apparently early recovery of alphabetaT-cell counts about two months after transplant reportedly depended on only several hundred rapidly expanded clones that came from non-depleted graft cells. Over the following months the frequencies of hyperexpanded clones went down, and after one year T-cell counts and TCRbeta diversity were mostly credited to newly produced T cells. In some patients, the high TCRbeta diversity seen at day 60 was put down to recipient T cells and intrathymic progenitors that had survived conditioning.

This clonotype was seen many times. Its antigen remains unidentified. Within one base of it there is no much larger clone, and no base qualities were kept. The library was generated by PCR. For sequencing, an Illumina HiSeq 2500 was employed. TCR library preparation used molecular barcoding, with unique molecular identifiers applied to normalize quantification of the TCRbeta repertoire. TCRdb reprocessed the public reads (quality trimming at Q25 with fastp, clone calling with MiXCR) and kept in-frame beta chains. Each entry is one CDR3 protein sequence, shown with its most common DNA and genes. The sample contains some 300,000 distinct CDR3 sequences, around 7.1% of them found a single time. The top ten constitute approximately 9% of the sample.

The sample in question was peripheral blood, obtained 360 days after TCRalphabeta/CD19-depleted stem cell transplant. This clonotype was sampled from a female patient between 2 and 10 years old who had a stem cell transplant for Fanconi anemia, so the T cells may come from the graft donor. The chain is encoded by TRBV20-1 joined to TRBJ2-5; the junction holds 11 bases that match TRBD2. DNA sequence: TGCAGTGCTAGAGATCTTAGCGGGGGGGCGGAAGAGACCCAGTACTTC. Protein translation: CSARDLSGGAEETQYF.